This T cell receptor beta chain was sequenced during a study of blood T cell repertoires in COVID-19. In the study overall: The analysed material was cDNA or gDNA that came from T cells, B-cell-depleted T cells, or PBMCs.

CDR3 length: 15 amino acids. Germline-derived CDR1 and CDR2 are LNHDA and SQIVND (reference sequence). Losses at the gene ends were 0 bases for V and 4 bases for J; bases not matched to a gene: 5. Original data processing: Reference gene primers were amplified, and this amplification served to estimate nucleated cell counts. The assay was immunoSEQ multiplex PCR, and TCRdb's table has in-frame clones only and misses some. That table gives V, J and clone size, and the DNA gave D and trimming. The sample has fewer than 150,000 clones; about 87% are singletons. The chain links TRBV19 to TRBJ1-2; TRBD1 matches 7 bases. The specimen sequenced was peripheral blood. This TCR derives from a woman aged 70-85 years with acute or convalescent COVID-19. CDR3 protein: CASSIEAGGGYGYTF. The CDR3 region has the DNA TGTGCCAGTAGTATAGAGGCAGGGGGAGGCTATGGCTACACCTTC.